One and the same sample provided the 17 T cell receptor beta chains below, sequenced in a study of cytomegalovirus exposure and HLA in healthy donors. In the PCR, 60 Vbeta and 13 Jbeta primers were used. Using immunoSEQ multiplex PCR, the repertoire was profiled, and TCRdb retains in-frame clones only, with some absent. The profile shows about 130,000 clones, approximately 85% of them singletons. The source material was PBMCs. The receptors here all came from a boy younger than 18 in good health and CMV-seronegative.

J is TRBJ1-1 and V is TRBV5-1; D is possibly TRBD1 (6 bases). Trimming pared 1 base from V and 1 base from J, leaving 8 bases between. The CDR3 has 14 amino acids. Germline CDR1 reads SGHRS; CDR2 reads YFSETQ. DNA of the CDR3: TGCGCCAGCAGCTTGTACAGGGCGAACACTGAAGCTTTCTTT. This translates into CASSLYRANTEAFF.

The chain carries TRBV5-1 and TRBJ2-2; the match to TRBD2 covers 10 bases. The germline V gene has CDR1 SGHRS and CDR2 YFSETQ. This CDR3 has 15 residues. Losses at the gene ends were 0 bases for V and 4 bases for J; bases not matched to a gene: 0. The CDR3 here is CASSLASGSTGELFF. CDR3 coding DNA: TGCGCCAGCAGCTTGGCTAGCGGGAGCACCGGGGAGCTGTTTTTT.

V usage is TRBV19 and J usage is TRBJ1-2; 7 bases fit TRBD1. CDR1 and CDR2 from the germline V gene are LNHDA and SQIVND (reference sequence). Trimming took 5 bases from V and 1 from J; bases not matched to a gene: 7. The CDR3 has 15 residues. The CDR3 sequence: CASSATGQFNYGYTF. CDR3 nucleotides: TGTGCCAGTAGTGCTACGGGACAGTTTAACTATGGCTACACCTTC.

The CDR3 sequence: CAIGQQGAVIQPQHF. DNA of the CDR3: TGTGCCATCGGTCAACAGGGGGCTGTCATTCAGCCCCAGCATTTT. V is TRBV10-3 and J is TRBJ1-5, with 9 nucleotides matching TRBD1. The CDR3 consists of 15 residues. V shed 8 bases, J shed 6 bases, and the junction held 11 bases outside the gene matches. The germline gives CDR1 ENHRY, CDR2 SYGVKD.

The chain couples TRBV4-3 to TRBJ2-7; 7 bases line up with TRBD1. Germline-derived CDR1 and CDR2 are LGHNA and YSLEER. There are 16 residues in the CDR3. Trimming took 1 base from V and 0 from J; bases not matched to a gene: 6. CDR3 sequence: CASSQGTGQPSYEQYF. Written as DNA, the CDR3 is TGCGCCAGCAGCCAAGGAACGGGACAGCCCTCCTACGAGCAGTACTTC.

The chain couples TRBV6-6 to TRBJ2-7, with D uncertain. The CDR3 totals 15 residues. Trimming removed 6 bases from V and 2 bases from J, with 17 bases in between. Germline CDR1 and CDR2: MNHNY and SVGAGI (reference sequence). The CDR3 nucleotides are TGTGCCAGCAGCCCGATGGAGTCAGCTCCCTACGAGCAGTACTTC. This sequence encodes CASSPMESAPYEQYF.

The genes are TRBV30 and TRBJ2-3, with 10 bases lining up with TRBD2. Unmatched junction bases numbered 2, after V lost 1 base and J lost 4 bases. CDR1 GTSNPN and CDR2 SVGIG come from the germline V gene (reference sequence). The CDR3 runs 14 residues. CDR3 nucleotides: TGTGCCTGGAGTGCCAGCGGGAGGGCAGATACGCAGTATTTT. This sequence encodes CAWSASGRADTQYF.

This sequence joins TRBV18 and TRBJ2-3, with TRBD2 identical over 11 bases. The CDR3 covers 17 residues. Germline V gene data show CDR1 as KGHSH and CDR2 as LQKENI. With 4 bases clipped from V and 4 bases from J, the junction kept 10 bases outside the gene matches. The CDR3 is CASSRSHSGRAPDTQYF. In DNA form, the CDR3 reads TGTGCCAGCTCACGGTCGCATAGCGGGAGGGCCCCAGATACGCAGTATTTT. The whole variable domain, filled in from reference TRBV18 and TRBJ2-3, reads NAGVMQNPRHLVRRRGQEARLRCSPMKGHSHVYWYRQLPEEGLKFMVYLQKENIIDESGMPKERFSAEFPKEGPSILRIQQVVRGDSAAYFCASSRSHSGRAPDTQYFGPGTRLTVL.

The rearrangement links TRBV13 to TRBJ1-3; 7 bases fit TRBD1. The J segment lost 0 bases and the V segment lost 5 bases, leaving 10 bases of the junction unmatched. Germline loops: CDR1 PRHDT, CDR2 FYEKMQ (reference sequence). CDR3 length: 17 residues. The CDR3 region has the DNA TGTGCCAGCAGCACCGACAGGGAGTGGAACTCTGGAAACACCATATATTTT. Its translation: CASSTDREWNSGNTIYF. Complete variable domain (other parts from reference TRBV13 and TRBJ1-3): AAGVIQSPRHLIKEKRETATLKCYPIPRHDTVYWYQQGPGQDPQFLISFYEKMQSDKGSIPDRFSAQQFSDYHSELNMSSLELGDSALYFCASSTDREWNSGNTIYFGEGSWLTVV.

A note on this clone: The junction does not match germline at one end; this may be a read error. The chain has TRBV7-2 and TRBJ2-5, with 11 bases matching TRBD2. From germline, CDR1 is SGHTA and CDR2 FQGNSA. This CDR3 has 15 residues. CDR3 DNA sequence: TGTGCCAGCAGTTTAGCGGGGGGGCGGTATGAGACCCAGTACTTC. This gives the protein CASSLAGGRYETQYF. Full variable domain (missing parts from reference TRBV7-2 and TRBJ2-5): GAGVSQSPSNKVTEKGKDVELRCDPISGHTALYWYRQSLGQGLEFLIYFQGNSAPDKSGLPSDRFSAERTGGSVSTLTIQRTQQEDSAVYLCASSLAGGRYETQYFGPGTRLLVL.

V gene TRBV28 combines with J gene TRBJ1-2, with D hard to call. The CDR3 runs to 12 residues. Germline V gene data show CDR1 as MDHEN and CDR2 as SYDVKM. V was clipped by 6 bases and J by 5 bases, with 10 bases between them. CDR3 loop: CASSEGGYGYTF. CDR3 coding DNA: TGTGCCAGCAGCGAAGGAGGGTATGGCTACACCTTC.

V usage is TRBV7-9 and J usage is TRBJ2-5; maybe TRBD2 (5 bases). V was clipped by 4 bases and J by 5 bases, with 14 bases between them. Germline CDR1 SEHNR, CDR2 FQNEAQ (reference sequence). The CDR3 totals 14 residues. The DNA for the CDR3 is TGTGCCAGCAGCTCGTTTCGGGGTCACGAGACCCAGTACTTC. Its translation: CASSSFRGHETQYF.

This sequence joins TRBV27 and TRBJ2-7; 12 positions agree with TRBD2. This CDR3 has 14 residues. With V trimmed by 5 bases and J by 5 bases, 4 bases remained unmatched. Per germline, CDR1 MNHEY and CDR2 SMNVEV (reference sequence). The CDR3 region is CASSLAGGRNEQYF. The CDR3 region has the DNA TGTGCCAGCAGTCTAGCGGGAGGGCGGAACGAGCAGTACTTC.

The chain links TRBV7-3 to TRBJ2-2, with D possibly being TRBD1 (5 bases). The CDR3 consists of 15 residues. V was pared by 2 bases and J by 1 base, with 8 bases between. The germline V gene has CDR1 SGHTA and CDR2 FQGTGA. This CDR3 is CASSLDSLNTGELFF. As DNA, the CDR3 is TGTGCCAGCAGCTTAGACAGCCTGAACACCGGGGAGCTGTTTTTT.

J is TRBJ2-5 and V is TRBV2; perhaps TRBD1 as D (6 bases). V gave up 2 bases and J gave up 4 bases, with 14 bases separating them. Per germline, CDR1 SNHLY and CDR2 FYNNEI. The CDR3 loop spans 15 amino acids. CDR3 region: CASSERDTMGETQYF. Here the CDR3 DNA reads TGTGCCAGCAGTGAAAGGGACACAATGGGAGAGACCCAGTACTTC.

The CDR3 loop reads CASSWTSGSTDTQYF. The CDR3 DNA sequence: TGTGCCAGCAGCTGGACTAGCGGTAGCACAGATACGCAGTATTTT. This sequence joins TRBV5-8 and TRBJ2-3; 10 nucleotides match TRBD2. The CDR3 has 15 amino acids. V gave up 3 bases and J gave up 0 bases; unmatched junction bases: 1. Germline CDR1 SGHTS, CDR2 YDEGEE. The full variable domain, with the rest looked up from reference TRBV5-8 and TRBJ2-3, is EAGVTQSPTHLIKTRGQQATLRCSPISGHTSVYWYQQALGLGLQFLLWYDEGEERNRGNFPPRFSGRQFPNYSSELNVNALELEDSALYLCASSWTSGSTDTQYFGPGTRLTVL.

The V call is TRBV27, the J call TRBJ1-6; D unclear. V lost 2 bases and J 0 bases, leaving 17 bases between the germline ends. Germline lookup yields CDR1 MNHEY and CDR2 SMNVEV (reference sequence). The CDR3 extends over 19 amino acids. This CDR3 is CASSLIRLVGSSYNSPLHF. The CDR3 coding sequence is TGTGCCAGCAGTTTAATCCGCCTTGTGGGCAGCTCCTATAATTCACCCCTCCACTTT.